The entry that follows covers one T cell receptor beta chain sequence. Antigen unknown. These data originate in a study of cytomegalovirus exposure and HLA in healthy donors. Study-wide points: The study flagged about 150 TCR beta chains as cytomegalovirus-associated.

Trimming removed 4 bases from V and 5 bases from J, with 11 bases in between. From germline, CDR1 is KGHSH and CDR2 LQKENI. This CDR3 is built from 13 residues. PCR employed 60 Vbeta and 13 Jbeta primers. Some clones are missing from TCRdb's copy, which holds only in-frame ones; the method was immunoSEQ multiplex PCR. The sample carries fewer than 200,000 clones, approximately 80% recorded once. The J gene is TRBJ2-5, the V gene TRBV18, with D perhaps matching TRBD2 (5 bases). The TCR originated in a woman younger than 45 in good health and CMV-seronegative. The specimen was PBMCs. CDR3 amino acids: CASSRERTETQYF. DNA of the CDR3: TGTGCCAGCTCACGCGAGAGGACTGAGACCCAGTACTTC.